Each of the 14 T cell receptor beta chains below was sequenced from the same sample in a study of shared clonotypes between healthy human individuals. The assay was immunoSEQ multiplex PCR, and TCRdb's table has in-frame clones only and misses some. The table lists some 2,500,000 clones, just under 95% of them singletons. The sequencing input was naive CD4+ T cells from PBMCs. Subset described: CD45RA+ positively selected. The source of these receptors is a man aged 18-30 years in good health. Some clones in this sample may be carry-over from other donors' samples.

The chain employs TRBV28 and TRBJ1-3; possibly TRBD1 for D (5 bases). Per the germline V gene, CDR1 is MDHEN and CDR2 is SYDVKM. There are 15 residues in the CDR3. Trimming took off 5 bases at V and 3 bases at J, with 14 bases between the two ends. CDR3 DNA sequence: TGTGCCAGCAGTAGCCCGGGGGAGGGTGGAAACACCATATATTTT. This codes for CASSSPGEGGNTIYF.

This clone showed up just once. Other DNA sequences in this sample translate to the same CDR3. CDR3 bases: TGTGCCTGGAGTGACAGCAATAGCAATCAGCCCCAGCATTTT. Its translation: CAWSDSNSNQPQHF. The chain uses TRBV30 and TRBJ1-5; D is unclear. The V gene's germline CDR1 is GTSNPN and CDR2 SVGIG (reference sequence). The CDR3 has 14 residues. Trimming pared 1 base from V and 0 bases from J, leaving 7 bases between.

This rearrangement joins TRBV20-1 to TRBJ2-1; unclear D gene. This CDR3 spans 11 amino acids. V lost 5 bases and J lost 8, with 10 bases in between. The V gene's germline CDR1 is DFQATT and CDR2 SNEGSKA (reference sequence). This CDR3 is CSAEHGDEQFF. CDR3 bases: TGCAGTGCTGAACACGGCGATGAGCAGTTCTTC.

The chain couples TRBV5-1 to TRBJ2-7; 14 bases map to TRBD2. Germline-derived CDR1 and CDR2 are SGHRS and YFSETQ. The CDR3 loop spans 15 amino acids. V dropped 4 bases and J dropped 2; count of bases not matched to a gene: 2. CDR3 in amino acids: CASSGGLAGAYEQYF. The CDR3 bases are TGCGCCAGCAGCGGGGGACTAGCGGGAGCCTACGAGCAGTACTTC. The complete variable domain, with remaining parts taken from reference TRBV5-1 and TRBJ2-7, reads KAGVTQTPRYLIKTRGQQVTLSCSPISGHRSVSWYQQTPGQGLQFLFEYFSETQRNKGNFPGRFSGRQFSNSRSEMNVSTLELGDSALYLCASSGGLAGAYEQYFGPGTRLTVT.

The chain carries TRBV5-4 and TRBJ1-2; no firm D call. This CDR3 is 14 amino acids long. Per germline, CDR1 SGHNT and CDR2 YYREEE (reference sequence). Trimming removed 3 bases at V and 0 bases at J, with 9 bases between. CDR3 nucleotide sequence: TGTGCCAGCAGCTATATTACAACTAACTATGGCTACACCTTC. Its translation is CASSYITTNYGYTF.

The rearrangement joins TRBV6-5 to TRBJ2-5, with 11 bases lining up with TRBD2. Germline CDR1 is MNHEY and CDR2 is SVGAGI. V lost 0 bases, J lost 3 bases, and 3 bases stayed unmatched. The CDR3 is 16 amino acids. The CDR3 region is CASSYSPGLAEETQYF. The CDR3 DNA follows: TGTGCCAGCAGTTACTCGCCGGGACTAGCGGAAGAGACCCAGTACTTC.

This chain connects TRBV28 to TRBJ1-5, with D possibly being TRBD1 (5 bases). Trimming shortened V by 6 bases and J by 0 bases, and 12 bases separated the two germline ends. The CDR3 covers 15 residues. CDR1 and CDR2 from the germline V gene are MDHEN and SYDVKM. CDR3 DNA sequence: TGTGCCAGCAGGATGGGGGGATATAGCAATCAGCCCCAGCATTTT. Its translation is CASRMGGYSNQPQHF.

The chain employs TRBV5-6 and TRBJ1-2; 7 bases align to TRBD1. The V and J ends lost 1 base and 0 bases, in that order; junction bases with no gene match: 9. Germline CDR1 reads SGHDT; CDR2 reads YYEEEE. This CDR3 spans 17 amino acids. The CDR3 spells CASSLLPRGGPNYGYTF. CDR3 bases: TGTGCCAGCAGCTTGCTCCCACGAGGGGGCCCTAACTATGGCTACACCTTC.

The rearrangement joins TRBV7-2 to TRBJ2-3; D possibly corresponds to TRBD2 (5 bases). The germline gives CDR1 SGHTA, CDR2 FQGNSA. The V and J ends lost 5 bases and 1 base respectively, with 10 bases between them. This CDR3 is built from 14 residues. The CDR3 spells CASSPAGGTDTQYF. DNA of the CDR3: TGTGCCAGCAGCCCCGCGGGCGGCACAGATACGCAGTATTTT. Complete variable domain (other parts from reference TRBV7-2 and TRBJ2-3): GAGVSQSPSNKVTEKGKDVELRCDPISGHTALYWYRQSLGQGLEFLIYFQGNSAPDKSGLPSDRFSAERTGGSVSTLTIQRTQQEDSAVYLCASSPAGGTDTQYFGPGTRLTVL.

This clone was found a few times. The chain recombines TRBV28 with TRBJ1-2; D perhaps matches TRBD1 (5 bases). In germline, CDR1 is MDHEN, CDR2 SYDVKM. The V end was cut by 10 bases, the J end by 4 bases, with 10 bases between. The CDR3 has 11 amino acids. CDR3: CATMTVYGYTF. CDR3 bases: TGTGCCACCATGACAGTCTATGGCTACACCTTC.

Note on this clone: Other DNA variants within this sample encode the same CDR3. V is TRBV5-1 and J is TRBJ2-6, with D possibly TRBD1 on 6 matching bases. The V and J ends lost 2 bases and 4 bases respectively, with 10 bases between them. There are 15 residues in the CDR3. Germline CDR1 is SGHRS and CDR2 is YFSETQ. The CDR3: CASSLQGAGANVLTF. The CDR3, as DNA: TGCGCCAGCAGCTTACAGGGCGCAGGGGCCAACGTCCTGACTTTC.

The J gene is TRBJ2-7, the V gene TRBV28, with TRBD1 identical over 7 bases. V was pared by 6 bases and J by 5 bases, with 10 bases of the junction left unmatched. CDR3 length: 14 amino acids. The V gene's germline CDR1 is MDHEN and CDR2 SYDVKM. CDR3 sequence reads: CASRQGGPVHEQYF. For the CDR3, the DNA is TGTGCCAGCAGGCAAGGGGGCCCAGTCCACGAGCAGTACTTC.

CDR3: CASSPTARETQYF. In DNA, the CDR3 is TGTGCCAGCAGCCCGACAGCCCGAGAGACCCAGTACTTC. The chain uses TRBV5-6 and TRBJ2-5, with D tentatively TRBD1 (5 bases). This CDR3 has 13 residues. Germline V gene sequence: CDR1 SGHDT, CDR2 YYEEEE. V lost 4 bases and J lost 4, with 11 bases in between.

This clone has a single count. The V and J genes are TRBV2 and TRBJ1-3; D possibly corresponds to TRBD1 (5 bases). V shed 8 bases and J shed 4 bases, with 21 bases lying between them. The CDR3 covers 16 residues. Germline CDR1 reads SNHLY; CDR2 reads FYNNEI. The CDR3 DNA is TGTGCCAGCGCCCGGGACGGAGTATTTCTGGGAAACACCATATATTTT. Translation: CASARDGVFLGNTIYF.